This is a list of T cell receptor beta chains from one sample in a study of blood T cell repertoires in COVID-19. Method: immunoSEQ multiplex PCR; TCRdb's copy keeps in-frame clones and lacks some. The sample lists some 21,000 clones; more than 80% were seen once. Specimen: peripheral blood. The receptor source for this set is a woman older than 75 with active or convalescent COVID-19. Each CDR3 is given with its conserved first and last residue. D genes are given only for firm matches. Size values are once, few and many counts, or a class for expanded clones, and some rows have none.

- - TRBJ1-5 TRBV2 TGTGCCAGCAGTGCCCAGTCTAGCAATCAGCCCCAGCATTTT CASSAQSSNQPQHF
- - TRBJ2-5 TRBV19 TGTGCCAGTAGTATTGGCGGGGATAGGGAGACCCAGTACTTC CASSIGGDRETQYF
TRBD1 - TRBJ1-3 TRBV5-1 TGCGCCAGCAGCTTCTCCCCGCGACAGGGCTCTGGAAACACCATATATTTT CASSFSPRQGSGNTIYF
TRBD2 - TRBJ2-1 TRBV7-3 TGTGCCAGCAGCTTAGGGACTAGCGGCTACAATGAGCAGTTCTTC CASSLGTSGYNEQFF
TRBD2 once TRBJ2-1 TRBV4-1 TGCGCCAGCAGACCGGGACTAGCGGGGTACAATGAGCAGTTCTTC CASRPGLAGYNEQFF
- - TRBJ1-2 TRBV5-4 TGTGCCAGTTCACAGGGAAACTATGGCTACACCTTC CASSQGNYGYTF
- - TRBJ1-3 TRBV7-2 TGTGCCAGCAGCTTAGCGACGCCGGGTCTCGGAAACACCATATATTTT CASSLATPGLGNTIYF
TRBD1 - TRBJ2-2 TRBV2 TGTGCCAGTCCGAGGAGGCGGGACAGGGGGCTCCCCGGGGAGCTGTTTTTT CASPRRRDRGLPGELFF
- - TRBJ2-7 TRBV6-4 TGTGCCAGCCGAGTCGAAGGAGCGGGCCCCTACGAGCAGTACTTC CASRVEGAGPYEQYF
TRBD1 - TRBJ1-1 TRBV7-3 TGTGCCAGCAGCTTAACTGGGACAGGGTCGACCACTGAAGCTTTCTTT CASSLTGTGSTTEAFF
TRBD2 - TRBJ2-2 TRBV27 TGTGCCAGCAGTTCCCTGACTAGCGGGAGTTACGGGGAGCTGTTTTTT CASSSLTSGSYGELFF
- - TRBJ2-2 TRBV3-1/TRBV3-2 TGTGCCAGCAGCCAAGAGCCGGGACTTCGAGGGGAGCTGTTTTTT CASSQEPGLRGELFF
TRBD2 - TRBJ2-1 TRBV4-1 TGCGCCAGCAGCCAAGAAGAAGCGGGAGCCTACAATGAGCAGTTCTTC CASSQEEAGAYNEQFF
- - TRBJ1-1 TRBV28 TGTGCCAGCAGGATACATTACACTGAAGCTTTCTTT CASRIHYTEAFF
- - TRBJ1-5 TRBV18 TGTGCCAGCTCACCAGAACAGGAAGCATTAAGCAATCAGCCCCAGCATTTT CASSPEQEALSNQPQHF
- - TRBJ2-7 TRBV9 TGTGCCAGCAGCAAAGGGGCGGTAAGCTCCTACGAGCAGTACTTC CASSKGAVSSYEQYF
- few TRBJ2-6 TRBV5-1 TGCGCCAGCAGCTTGTCTATCCTCGCCGGGGCCAACGTCCTGACTTTC CASSLSILAGANVLTF
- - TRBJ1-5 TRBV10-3 TGTGCCATCAGTGAGTGGGCAGGGGCGAATCAGCCCCAGCATTTT CAISEWAGANQPQHF
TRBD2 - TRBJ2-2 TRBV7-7 TGTGCTAGCAGCCGGGATGGGACTAGCGGGGTCACCGGGGAGCTGTTTTTT CASSRDGTSGVTGELFF
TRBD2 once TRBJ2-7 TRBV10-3 TGTGCCATCAGTCCCCTTAGCGGGAGGACAGCCTACGAGCAGTACTTC CAISPLSGRTAYEQYF
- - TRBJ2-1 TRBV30 TGTGCCTGGAGTGTAGCGGCGAGCGAGCAGTTCTTC CAWSVAASEQFF
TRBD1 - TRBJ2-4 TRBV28 TGTGCCAGCAGGGAAACAGGGGGGCTAGCCAAAAACATTCAGTACTTC CASRETGGLAKNIQYF
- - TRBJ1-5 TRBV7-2 TGTGCCAGCAGCTTAGAGGGGGTGAGCAATCAGCCCCAGCATTTT CASSLEGVSNQPQHF
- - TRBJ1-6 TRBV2 TGTGCCAGCAGCCGGGGTCGGGATTCACCCCTCCACTTT CASSRGRDSPLHF
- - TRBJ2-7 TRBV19 TGTGCCTCAGGAAGGTTCTACGAGCAGTACTTC CASGRFYEQYF
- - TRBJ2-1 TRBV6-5 TGTGCCACCCTGGGAGGATGGACCTACAATGAGCAGTTCTTC CATLGGWTYNEQFF
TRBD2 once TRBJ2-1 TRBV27 TGTGCCAGCAGTTTTAGGACTAGCGGGACGAATGAGCAGTTCTTC CASSFRTSGTNEQFF
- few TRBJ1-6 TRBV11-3 TGTGCCAGCAGCGAGGGGGTTGGCTTATATTCACCCCTCCACTTT CASSEGVGLYSPLHF
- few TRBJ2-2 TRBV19 TGTGCCAGTTCCCAACTCCAGAGGCACACCGGGGAGCTGTTTTTT CASSQLQRHTGELFF
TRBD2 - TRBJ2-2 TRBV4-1 TGCGCCAGCAGCCAAGATCGGGCCGCCGGGACTAGCGGGAGTATCGGTCCCGGGGAGCTGTTTTTT CASSQDRAAGTSGSIGPGELFF
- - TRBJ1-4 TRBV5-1 TGCGCCAGCAGGGGCTCTAATGAAAAACTGTTTTTT CASRGSNEKLFF
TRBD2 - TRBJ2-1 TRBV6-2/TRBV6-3 TGTGCCAGCAGCTCCCTCGACAGCGGGGGTTACAATGAGCAGTTCTTC CASSSLDSGGYNEQFF
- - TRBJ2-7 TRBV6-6 TGTGCCAGCAGTTACCCGGGGAGACCCTACGAGCAGTACTTC CASSYPGRPYEQYF
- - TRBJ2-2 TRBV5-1 TGCGCCAGCAGCTCGCTCGGAGGGGCGGCCGGGGAGCTGTTTTTT CASSSLGGAAGELFF
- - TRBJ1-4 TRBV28 TGTGCCAGCAGTCCAACAGGGAAGGTGGCTAATGAAAAACTGTTTTTT CASSPTGKVANEKLFF
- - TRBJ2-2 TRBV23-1 TGCGCCAGCAGTTTAATCCCCCGCAGGGGAGTGCTCACCGGGGAGCTGTTTTTT CASSLIPRRGVLTGELFF
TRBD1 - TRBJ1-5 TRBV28 TGTGCCAGCACCGTGCCGGGACAGGGGAATCAGCCCCAGCATTTT CASTVPGQGNQPQHF
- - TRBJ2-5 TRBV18 TGTGCCAGCTCACCTGTCGGGGTCTCAACGGGGCAAGAGACCCAGTACTTC CASSPVGVSTGQETQYF
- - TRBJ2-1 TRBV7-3 TGTGCCAGCAGCTTATGGAGCGGTCGGGGCAATGAGCAGTTCTTC CASSLWSGRGNEQFF
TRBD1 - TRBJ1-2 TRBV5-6 TGTGCCAGCAGCTTGGTACAGGCAGGGGGCTATGGCTACACCTTC CASSLVQAGGYGYTF
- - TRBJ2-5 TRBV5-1 TGCGCCAGCAGCTTGTTCGACCCGGGGGAGACCCAGTACTTC CASSLFDPGETQYF
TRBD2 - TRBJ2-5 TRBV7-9 TGTGCCAGCAGCCCTCTGGCTAGCGGGGTGCAAGAGACCCAGTACTTC CASSPLASGVQETQYF
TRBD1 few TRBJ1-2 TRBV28 TGTGCCAGCAGTCCCCCGGCCAGGGGGACTGGCTACACCTTC CASSPPARGTGYTF
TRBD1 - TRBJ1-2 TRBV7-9 TGTGCCAGCAGCCCCCCCCCGACAGGGGGCAATAACTATGGCTACACCTTC CASSPPPTGGNNYGYTF
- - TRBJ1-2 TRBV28 TGTGCCAGCAGTCGAGACAGGCCAAGAGGCTATGGCTACACCTTC CASSRDRPRGYGYTF
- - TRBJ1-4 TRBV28 TGTGCCAGCAGTTTCTTGATGGGGGGAGGGCTAGGGGAAAAACTGTTTTTT CASSFLMGGGLGEKLFF
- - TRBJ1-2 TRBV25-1 TGTGCCAGCAGTGATCAGACAGGCCCTTATGGCTACACCTTC CASSDQTGPYGYTF
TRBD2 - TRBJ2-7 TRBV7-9 TGTGCCAGCAGCTCCGGGACTAGCGGGGGATTCTACGAGCAGTACTTC CASSSGTSGGFYEQYF
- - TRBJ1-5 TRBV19 TGTGCCAGTCAAAACTGGGACACGGGTAATCAGCCCCAGCATTTT CASQNWDTGNQPQHF
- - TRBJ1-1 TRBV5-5 TGTGCCAGCAGCTTGGTGGGAGGACCGAACACTGAAGCTTTCTTT CASSLVGGPNTEAFF
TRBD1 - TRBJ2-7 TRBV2 TGTGCCAGCAGTGAAGATCGGACAGGGTCCTACGAGCAGTACTTC CASSEDRTGSYEQYF
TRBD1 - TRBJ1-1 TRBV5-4 TGTGCCAGCAGCTTGAAAGGGGGCGAGCCTGAAGCTTTCTTT CASSLKGGEPEAFF
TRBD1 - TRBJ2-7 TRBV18 TGTGCCAGCTCACCACAGGGGGCGGGTATGGCCTACGAGCAGTACTTC CASSPQGAGMAYEQYF